This TCR beta chain was profiled in a study of T cell responses to AZD1222 COVID-19 vaccine. Whole-study results and caveats: The breadth and depth of Spike-specific TCRs increased once two AZD1222 doses had been given. Clonal diversity was possibly underestimated, and white British individuals and females predominated among donors.

Points on this clone: Its antigen is not identified.

Trimming cost V 2 bases and J 3 bases, with 10 bases left between them. Germline V gene lookup returns CDR1 SEHNR and CDR2 FQNEAQ (reference sequence). The CDR3 consists of 14 residues. The protocol was immunoSEQ multiplex PCR, while the TCRdb copy is restricted to in-frame clones and leaves out a portion. The sample lists approximately 84,000 clones, over 75% occurring once. Sequenced material: peripheral blood, taken on day 0 of AZD1222 vaccination. The V call is TRBV7-9, the J call TRBJ2-5; D not certain. This receptor was identified in an adult in good health. CDR3 protein: CASSLMGGEETQYF. The CDR3 coding sequence is TGTGCCAGCAGCTTAATGGGTGGGGAAGAGACCCAGTACTTC. Variable domain in full (rest from reference TRBV7-9 and TRBJ2-5): DTGVSQNPRHKITKRGQNVTFRCDPISEHNRLYWYRQTLGQGPEFLTYFQNEAQLEKSRLLSDRFSAERPKGSFSTLEIQRTEQGDSAMYLCASSLMGGEETQYFGPGTRLLVL.